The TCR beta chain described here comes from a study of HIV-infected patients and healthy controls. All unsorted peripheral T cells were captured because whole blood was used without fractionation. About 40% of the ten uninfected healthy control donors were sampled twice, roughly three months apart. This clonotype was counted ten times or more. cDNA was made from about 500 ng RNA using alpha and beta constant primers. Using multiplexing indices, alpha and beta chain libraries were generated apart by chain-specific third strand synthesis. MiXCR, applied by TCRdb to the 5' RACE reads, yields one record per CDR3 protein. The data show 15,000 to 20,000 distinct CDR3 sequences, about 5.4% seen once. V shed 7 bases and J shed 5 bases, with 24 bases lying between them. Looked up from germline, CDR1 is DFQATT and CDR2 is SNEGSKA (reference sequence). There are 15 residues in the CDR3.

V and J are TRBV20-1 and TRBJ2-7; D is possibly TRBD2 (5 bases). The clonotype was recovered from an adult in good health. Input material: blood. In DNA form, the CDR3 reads TGCAGTGGTAAAACCGGGGAAGGACCACTTCACGAGCAGTACTTC. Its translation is CSGKTGEGPLHEQYF.